The entry below gives a single T cell receptor (beta chain) sequence along with its context. No cognate antigen has been identified for it. Base quality data are lacking; no much larger clone is found one base away. The entry originates in a study of cytomegalovirus exposure and HLA in healthy donors (dated by TCRdb to the late 2010s). For the study in its entirety: In an earlier analysis of 450 to 750 of the donors, around 290 Gb of sequence data and just under 120 million unique TCR beta sequences from about 179 million T cells were reported. Around 320 gigabases of sequencing data and some 85 million unique TCR sequences were included in an early release covering around 600 HLA-typed donors. The study aimed to test whether cataloging public T cell receptors could reveal signatures of past pathogen exposure. In the later analysis, no new phenotypic data were used to find candidate immune exposures; instead, reliance was placed on TCR beta sequences and their occurrence across donors. A later analysis re-examined previously published TCR beta repertoires from 500 to 700 donors and added high-resolution HLA genotyping to investigate patterns of TCR occurrence. The number of typed donors differed by locus: about 620-640 for A, B, C, DRB1 and DQB1; approximately 520 for DQA1; 606 for DPA1; and around 470 for DPB1. About five DR-DQ haplotypes were treated as single units for association and clustering because of strong linkage in the cohort. Genome-wide SNP genotypes for about 55% of the roughly 670 donors were used in a later genetic analysis, which treated that subset as a discovery cohort. Both class I and class II loci were covered by HLA typing, at four-digit resolution. To predict cytomegalovirus infection status, the study brought together high-throughput TCR immunosequencing, statistical association of individual TCRs with disease status, and machine learning. Every discovery cohort repertoire had been produced on one sequencing platform. Of the 350 to 400 genotyped donors, about 84% fell in the genetic ancestry cluster associated with self-reported Caucasian donors. Among about 390 genotyped donors of the cohort, an average of about 240,000 unique TCR beta nucleotide sequences were sequenced per donor, about a sixth of them non-productive. The T cell repertoires of 666 subjects were profiled by immunosequencing and related to cytomegalovirus serostatus. A separate validation cohort of roughly 110 different subjects was used in addition to the approximately 700-subject first cohort. Donor age, sex, ethnicity and CMV serostatus were compiled alongside the repertoire data. An earlier analysis of around 640 of the donors used high-throughput TCR beta sequencing to judge whether each TCR beta V gene segment behaved as functional or pseudogenic.

Taken from cysteine to phenylalanine, the CDR3 has 16 residues. Left in the record is the CDR3 DNA by itself, 48 bases read in frame from the first base. CDR1 SNHLY and CDR2 FYNNEI were looked up in the germline V gene. Germline trimming amounts to 4 bases on V and 4 bases on J, with 8 as the count of junction bases outside the gene matches. The cohort consisted of approximately 690 healthy bone marrow donors. At the time of sampling, every cohort member was nominally healthy, though immune exposures that went unrecorded were likely present. The donor was CMV seronegative and was included in the group of a few hundred seronegative cohort members. Each donor provided a peripheral blood sample, and peripheral blood mononuclear cells were used for TCR beta sequencing. The Qiagen DNeasy Blood Extraction Kit was used to extract genomic DNA from the blood cell samples. The library was produced with the immunoSEQ multiplex PCR assay. For the multiplex PCR, a mixture combining 60 forward primers for TCR Vbeta segments and 13 reverse primers for TCR Jbeta segments was used. Amplification of the CDR3 region of rearranged TCR beta genes was performed with a multiplex PCR assay on genomic DNA. The Illumina HiSeq System was used to sequence the amplified TCR beta libraries as 87-base-pair reads. The authors' pipeline ran thus. A later analysis tallied roughly 76 million unique TCR beta chains across the 600 to 700 repertoires, and some 10 million of those chains were shared by two or more donors. Raw reads were error-corrected and collapsed into unique sequences by a nearest-neighbor algorithm in which closely related sequences were merged to remove PCR and sequencing errors. CDR3 sequences were aligned to IMGT reference sequences to assign V, D and J gene segments. For a sequence to be retained, a match of at least six nucleotides was required to both a V gene segment and a J gene segment. Rearrangements were called productive when the CDR3 lacked stop codons and stayed in frame with V and J; all others were non-productive. CDR3 was defined according to IMGT convention as the region running from the second conserved V-encoded cysteine to the conserved J-encoded phenylalanine. Sequences without an unambiguous match to a single V gene segment were excluded from the earlier analysis of about 600 of the donors. In an earlier analysis of several hundred of the donors, V segments were called functional above 56.7% productive rearrangements and were called segregating when the between-donor standard deviation exceeded 5%. To diagnose cytomegalovirus status from the catalog of TCR beta chain sequences, a statistical classification framework was built. In a later analysis, V and J genes were assigned by comparing TCR nucleotide sequences against IMGT/GENE-DB human TR gene sequences. Using the TCRdist pipeline, a later analysis assigned CDR3 sequences along with most-parsimonious VDJ recombination scenarios. In a later analysis, each TCR beta chain was defined by its CDR3 amino acid sequence together with its V-gene family, and reads without a unique V-gene family were excluded. In a later analysis, approximately 590 highly shared, low-generation-probability nucleotide sequences were removed to address suspected cross-contamination and a sequencing artifact. For each public chain, a later analysis derived a clonal expansion index from normalized ranks of inferred template counts within each repertoire. Generation probabilities in a later analysis came from a VDJ recombination model fitted to out-of-frame rearrangements, and those results were checked against IGoR. Hypergeometric tests were used in a later analysis to score TCR-TCR, TCR-HLA and TCR-CMV co-occurrence, with a repertoire-size bias correction applied to the TCR pairs. False discovery rates were estimated in a later analysis by permuting HLA or CMV assignments 20 times. A later analysis grouped co-occurring TCRs with DBSCAN, adding TCRdist sequence similarity when clustering within HLA-allele-positive subsets. Repertoires with fewer than 30,000 or more than 120,000 public chains, plus five repertoires with anomalous nucleotide sharing, were excluded from co-occurrence clustering. TCRdb took over this immuneACCESS table, retaining in-frame rearrangements with V and J assigned. Such tables are incomplete; in checked studies, under half of the missing clones stem from an unresolved V gene, and the remainder is unexplained. The V and J calls and the clone size are those of that table, but D and trimming were determined from the DNA. This sample comprises more than 150,000 clones, over 65% of them detected only once. In total, the top ten clones hold 1.4% of the sample.

Broad study findings and their caveats: The earlier analysis of 587 of the donors excluded some 16 rarely observed V segments, including chromosome 9 orphons, because counts were too low. Three of the identified cytomegalovirus-associated TCR beta chains were confirmed in vitro to be specific for cytomegalovirus antigens. The study listed 150 to 200 TCR beta chains as associated with cytomegalovirus. Specific HLA alleles were associated with 15,000 to 20,000 TCR beta sequences at a false discovery rate of 0.05 in a later analysis. According to a later analysis, TCR association rates differed among HLA loci, with DRB1 alleles showing the most associated TCRs and HLA-C alleles showing the fewest. According to a later analysis, most CMV-associated TCR beta chains appeared to be HLA-restricted, and the HLA associations seemed to be driven largely by CMV exposure. Broadly in line with IMGT annotations, most TCR beta V segments showed up in productive rearrangements about 90% or about 30% of the time in an earlier analysis of several hundred of the donors. Presence/absence analyses assumed roughly uniform sequencing depth across donors, an assumption that may not hold. In a later analysis, HLA-associated TCR beta chains were found to be more clonally expanded and to have lower generation probabilities than equally common non-associated chains. Several of the top co-occurrence clusters appeared to be linked to parvovirus B19, influenza, CMV and Epstein-Barr virus, according to a later analysis. Because the 87-base-pair reads could not distinguish some IMGT-functional V segments, including TRBV6-2 and TRBV6-3, those segments were excluded. This cohort had only TCR beta chains sequenced, and the lack of alpha or paired-chain data limited which features could be detected. In both the original and validation cohorts, the classifier was reported to diagnose cytomegalovirus status with high specificity and sensitivity. While some public TCRs were present in many individuals, most TCR sequences turned up only very rarely across donors. Because HLA typing was missing for some donors at each locus, association tests included only the typed subset. A further reported finding was that TCR beta sequences accurately predicted the HLA-A and HLA-B alleles for most subjects in the first cohort. Immune exposure information for the cohort was limited to CMV serostatus. A group of highly shared sequence variants was considered likely to be a technical artifact of the sequencing pipeline. A later genetic analysis reported fewer N-insertions in productive TCRs among donors in an Asian-associated ancestry cluster than the roughly 650-donor mean. Assigning TCR associations to individual alleles was difficult when HLA alleles, especially DR and DQ, strongly co-occurred. V-gene and J-gene trimming of TCR beta chains was associated with a missense DCLRE1C variant in a later genetic analysis, and the association was replicated in an independent cohort. Linkage disequilibrium might explain the correlated functional status among segregating V segments, but an unknown experimental factor could not be excluded. According to the authors, the approach could potentially be generalized to other disease states and immunological phenotypes.

The sequence came from a man aged 18 to 35 in good health and CMV-seronegative. Material for sequencing was PBMCs. The V and J genes are TRBV2 and TRBJ1-2, and TRBD1 aligns with 11 junction nucleotides. The nucleotide sequence reads as follows: TGTGCCAGCAGTGTCGGGACAGGGGGTCCCCTCTATGGCTACACCTTC. Translated, this is CASSVGTGGPLYGYTF.